A single sample gave rise to the 16 T cell receptor beta chains below, sequenced in a study of blood T cell repertoires in COVID-19. Libraries were prepared by immunoSEQ multiplex PCR; TCRdb keeps only in-frame clonotypes and omits some of them. The table includes roughly 290,000 clones, 87% detected once. The sequencing input was peripheral blood. The source of these receptors is a woman in her 50s who had recovered from COVID-19.

The gene calls are TRBV27 and TRBJ1-4, with 8 bases fitting TRBD1. Germline V gives CDR1 MNHEY, CDR2 SMNVEV (reference sequence). CDR3 length: 15 residues. With 5 bases clipped from V and 7 bases from J, the junction kept 9 bases outside the gene matches. The CDR3 sequence: CASSGQGARIEKLFF. Written as DNA, the CDR3 is TGTGCCAGCAGTGGTCAGGGGGCCCGGATTGAAAAACTGTTTTTT. Drawing the rest from reference TRBV27 and TRBJ1-4, the complete variable domain is EAQVTQNPRYLITVTGKKLTVTCSQNMNHEYMSWYRQDPGLGLRQIYYSMNVEVTDKGDVPEGYKVSRKEKRNFPLILESPSPNQTSLYFCASSGQGARIEKLFFGSGTQLSVL.

The J gene is TRBJ1-2, the V gene TRBV30, with D perhaps matching TRBD1 (5 bases). The CDR3 has 12 residues. Germline CDR1 and CDR2: GTSNPN and SVGIG (reference sequence). V was clipped by 0 bases and J by 8 bases, with 10 bases between them. The CDR3 nucleotides read TGTGCCTGGAGTGTACAGGCTGCGGGCTACACCTTC. Protein: CAWSVQAAGYTF.

J is TRBJ2-3 and V is TRBV4-1; 7 positions agree with TRBD2. This CDR3 is 14 amino acids long. With V trimmed by 3 bases and J by 2 bases, 2 bases remained unmatched. Germline loops: CDR1 MGHRA, CDR2 YSYEKL. The CDR3 coding sequence is TGCGCCAGCAGCCAGGGGACTAACACAGATACGCAGTATTTT. This gives the protein CASSQGTNTDTQYF.

V gene TRBV4-3 combines with J gene TRBJ2-6; D possibly corresponds to TRBD1 (5 bases). V was cut by 2 bases and J by 1 base, with 12 bases left in between. The CDR3 runs to 17 residues. The germline CDR1 and CDR2 sequences are LGHNA and YSLEER. The DNA of the CDR3 is TGCGCCAGCAGCCAATACGTCCAGGGATCTGGGGCCAACGTCCTGACTTTC. Protein sequence: CASSQYVQGSGANVLTF.

The DNA for the CDR3 is TGTGCCAGCAGTTTGCTGGGGGCAGGCGGCTACACCTTC. Translated, it gives CASSLLGAGGYTF. The chain is built from TRBV27 and TRBJ1-2, with D possibly TRBD1 on 6 matching bases. The length of the CDR3 is 13 residues. V lost 3 bases, J lost 8 bases, and 13 bases lay in between. Germline CDR1 is MNHEY and CDR2 is SMNVEV (reference sequence).

The chain carries TRBV11-2 and TRBJ1-2; D uncertain. V dropped 7 bases and J dropped 4 bases, with 16 bases sitting between them. The CDR3 is 14 residues long. The germline V gene encodes CDR1 SGHAT and CDR2 FQNNGV. CDR3 coding DNA: TGTGCCAGCACCAATTCTGGGCAGTCCTATGGCTACACCTTC. Its translation: CASTNSGQSYGYTF.

The rearrangement uses TRBV6-1 and TRBJ2-2; 9 nucleotides line up with TRBD2. The V gene's germline CDR1 is MNHNS and CDR2 SASEGT. The ends lost 3 bases at V and 6 bases at J; junction bases unmatched: 11. The CDR3 is 17 residues long. CDR3 residues: CASSESLVLAGAGELFF. CDR3 in DNA: TGTGCCAGCAGTGAGTCGCTGGTACTAGCGGGTGCCGGGGAGCTGTTTTTT.

This chain joins TRBV11-2 and TRBJ2-2; the D gene is possibly TRBD1 (6 bases). V lost 4 bases and J 2 bases, leaving 11 bases between the germline ends. Germline loops: CDR1 SGHAT, CDR2 FQNNGV. The CDR3 consists of 15 residues. For the CDR3, the DNA is TGTGCCAGCAGCTCCCGGACAGCTAACACCGGGGAGCTGTTTTTT. Protein: CASSSRTANTGELFF.

The chain links TRBV19 to TRBJ2-7; D possibly corresponds to TRBD2 (5 bases). The CDR3 consists of 14 residues. Trimming took 3 bases from V and 1 from J, leaving 10 bases between them. The germline CDR1 and CDR2 sequences are LNHDA and SQIVND (reference sequence). The CDR3 here is CASSMRGYSYEQYF. DNA for the CDR3: TGTGCCAGTAGTATGCGAGGGTATTCCTACGAGCAGTACTTC.

The CDR3 sequence is CATSDRATYEQYF. In DNA, the CDR3 is TGTGCCACTTCGGACAGGGCAACCTACGAGCAGTACTTC. This chain joins TRBV25-1 and TRBJ2-7; TRBD1 matches 8 bases. Germline values: CDR1 MGHDK, CDR2 SYGVNS. The CDR3 totals 13 residues. The V segment lost 10 bases and the J segment 2 bases; nucleotides outside the gene matches: 7.

The chain carries TRBV18 and TRBJ1-2, with 7 bases fitting TRBD1. Unmatched junction bases numbered 5, after V lost 2 bases and J lost 5 bases. The CDR3 sequence is 14 residues long. The V gene's germline CDR1 is KGHSH and CDR2 LQKENI. CDR3 sequence: CASSPAAGGYGYTF. For the CDR3, the DNA is TGTGCCAGCTCACCAGCGGCAGGGGGATATGGCTACACCTTC. Full variable domain (missing parts from reference TRBV18 and TRBJ1-2): NAGVMQNPRHLVRRRGQEARLRCSPMKGHSHVYWYRQLPEEGLKFMVYLQKENIIDESGMPKERFSAEFPKEGPSILRIQQVVRGDSAAYFCASSPAAGGYGYTFGSGTRLTVV.

The rearrangement links TRBV6-2 or TRBV6-3 to TRBJ2-1, with D possibly TRBD2 on 6 matching bases. Germline-derived CDR1 and CDR2 are MNHEY and SVGEGT. The V end was cut by 2 bases, the J end by 3 bases, with 17 bases between. This CDR3 is built from 17 residues. The CDR3 DNA reads TGTGCCAGCAGTTACCCCGCCGGGGGAGCCAGCTACAATGAGCAGTTCTTC. This encodes CASSYPAGGASYNEQFF.

The chain carries TRBV30 and TRBJ2-5; D is possibly TRBD2 (5 bases). Germline lookup yields CDR1 GTSNPN and CDR2 SVGIG (reference sequence). Trimming removed 5 bases at V and 4 bases at J, with 11 bases between. This CDR3 has 12 amino acids. The CDR3 spells CAWGRVSETQYF. The CDR3 bases are TGTGCCTGGGGGCGGGTTTCAGAGACCCAGTACTTC.

In its sample, this clone was seen a few times. The chain combines TRBV6-2 or TRBV6-3 with TRBJ2-7; possible D gene TRBD1, 6 bases. The CDR3 has 12 residues. V was cut by 8 bases and J by 6 bases, with 14 bases left in between. The germline CDR1 and CDR2 sequences are MNHEY and SVGEGT. The CDR3 DNA reads TGTGCCAGCCGCCGGGACATTGCCGAGCAGTACTTC. Its protein is CASRRDIAEQYF.

The chain couples TRBV3-1 (or the pseudogene TRBV3-2) to TRBJ2-7, with unresolved D. Germline V gives CDR1 LGHDT, CDR2 YNNKEL (reference sequence). CDR3 length equals 15 residues. V lost 1 base and J 0 bases, leaving 10 bases between the germline ends. The CDR3 spells CASSQGRQASYEQYF. Here the CDR3 DNA reads TGTGCCAGCAGCCAAGGCCGGCAGGCCTCCTACGAGCAGTACTTC.

V gene TRBV19 combines with J gene TRBJ2-3; D call uncertain. V was clipped by 7 bases and J by 0 bases, with 14 bases between them. This CDR3 is 15 amino acids long. CDR1 LNHDA and CDR2 SQIVND come from the germline V gene (reference sequence). CDR3 residues: CASTKRWASTDTQYF. As DNA, the CDR3 is TGTGCCAGTACCAAACGGTGGGCTAGCACAGATACGCAGTATTTT.